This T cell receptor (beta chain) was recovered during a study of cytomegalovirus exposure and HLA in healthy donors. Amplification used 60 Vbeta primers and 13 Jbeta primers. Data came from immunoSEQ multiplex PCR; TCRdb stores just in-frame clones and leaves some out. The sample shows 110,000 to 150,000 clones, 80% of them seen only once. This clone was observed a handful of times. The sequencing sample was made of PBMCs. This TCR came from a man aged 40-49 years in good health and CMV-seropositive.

DNA for the CDR3: TGTGCCAGCAGCTTCCACAGGGGAGAGCAGTACTTC. As protein: CASSFHRGEQYF. This chain joins TRBV5-6 and TRBJ2-7; TRBD1 matches 7 bases. Germline CDR1 SGHDT, CDR2 YYEEEE. CDR3 length equals 12 residues. Germline trimming cut 2 bases from V and 7 bases from J; bases unmatched to any gene: 3.